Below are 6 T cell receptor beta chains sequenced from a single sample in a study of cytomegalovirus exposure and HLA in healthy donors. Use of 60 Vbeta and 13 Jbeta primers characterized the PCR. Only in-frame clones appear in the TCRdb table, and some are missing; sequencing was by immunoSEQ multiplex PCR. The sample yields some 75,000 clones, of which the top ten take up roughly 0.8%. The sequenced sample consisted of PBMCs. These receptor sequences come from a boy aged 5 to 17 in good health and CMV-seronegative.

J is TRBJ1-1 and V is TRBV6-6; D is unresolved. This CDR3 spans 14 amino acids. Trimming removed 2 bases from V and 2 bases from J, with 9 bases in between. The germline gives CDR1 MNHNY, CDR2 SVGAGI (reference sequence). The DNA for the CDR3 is TGTGCCAGCAGTTACGGGCAGTTTAACACTGAAGCTTTCTTT. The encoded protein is CASSYGQFNTEAFF.

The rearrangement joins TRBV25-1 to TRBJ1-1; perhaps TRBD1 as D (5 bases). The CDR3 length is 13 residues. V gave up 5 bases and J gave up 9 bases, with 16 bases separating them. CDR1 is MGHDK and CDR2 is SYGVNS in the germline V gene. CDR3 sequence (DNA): TGTGCCAGCAGTCCCGGGCGGGGGGTAAAAGCTTTCTTT. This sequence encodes CASSPGRGVKAFF.

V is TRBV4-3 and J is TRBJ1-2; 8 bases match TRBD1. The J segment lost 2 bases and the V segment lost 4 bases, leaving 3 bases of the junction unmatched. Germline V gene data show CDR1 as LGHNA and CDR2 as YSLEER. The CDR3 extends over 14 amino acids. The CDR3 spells CASSPRGRNYGYTF. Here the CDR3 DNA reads TGCGCCAGCAGCCCCAGGGGGCGAAACTATGGCTACACCTTC.

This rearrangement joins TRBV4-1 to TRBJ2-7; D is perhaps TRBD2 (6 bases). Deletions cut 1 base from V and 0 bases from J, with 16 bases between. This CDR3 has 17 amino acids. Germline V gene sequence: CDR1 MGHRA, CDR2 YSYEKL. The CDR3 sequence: CASSQVRLVSSSYEQYF. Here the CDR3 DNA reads TGCGCCAGCAGCCAAGTAAGACTAGTTTCCAGCTCCTACGAGCAGTACTTC.

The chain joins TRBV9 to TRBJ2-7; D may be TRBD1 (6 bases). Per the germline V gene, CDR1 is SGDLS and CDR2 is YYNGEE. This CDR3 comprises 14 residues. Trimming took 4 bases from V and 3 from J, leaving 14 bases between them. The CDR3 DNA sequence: TGTGCCAGCAGCCCAGTGTTGGACAGCTACGAGCAGTACTTC. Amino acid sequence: CASSPVLDSYEQYF.

In DNA, the CDR3 is TGTGCCAGCAGCTTAGCGATGGACAGGTCACCCCTCCACTTT. Translation: CASSLAMDRSPLHF. The chain recombines TRBV7-8 with TRBJ1-6, with 7 bases lining up with TRBD1. The CDR3 spans 14 residues. Trimming took 0 bases from V and 10 from J; bases not matched to a gene: 3. Per the germline V gene, CDR1 is SGHVS and CDR2 is FQNEAQ.